This T cell receptor beta chain was sequenced in a study of blood T cell repertoires in COVID-19. Across the study: Researchers got acute and convalescent COVID-19 samples from the United States, Italy and Spain. From T cells, B-cell-depleted T cells, or PBMCs came the material, which was cDNA or gDNA.

Trimming shortened V by 0 bases and J by 4 bases, and 5 bases separated the two germline ends. The CDR3 has 14 residues. The germline CDR1 and CDR2 sequences are SGDLS and YYNGEE. The assay was immunoSEQ multiplex PCR, and TCRdb's table has in-frame clones only and misses some. The repertoire holds roughly 71,000 clones, with 75% to 90% as singletons. Sequencing was performed on peripheral blood. The chain links TRBV9 to TRBJ1-6; no definite D call. The receptor was isolated from a man between 25 and 39 years old with acute or convalescent COVID-19. The CDR3 coding sequence is TGTGCCAGCAGCGTAGAGCGGTATAATTCACCCCTCCACTTT. This translates into CASSVERYNSPLHF.